Presented here are 22 T cell receptor beta chains from one specimen sequenced in a study of blood T cells in healthy people across ages. PCR was performed a second time for 7 to 11 cycles using a sample-barcoded 5' primer and a J-beta primer mix. TCRdb re-analysed the 5' RACE reads in MiXCR, keeping a single row per CDR3 protein. Among 600,000 to 900,000 distinct CDR3 sequences listed, more than 25% were seen once. These data were also filed under a second study, of T cells of mothers and their children.

Input material: blood. These receptors all come from a boy aged 5-17 years in good health.

This clonotype was counted only a few times. A junction boundary mismatches the germline segment, possibly from a read error. The V gene is TRBV7-3, the J gene TRBJ2-5; the D call may be TRBD1 or TRBD2 (6 bases each). The V gene's germline CDR1 is SGHTA and CDR2 FQGTGA. This CDR3 comprises 16 residues. CDR3: CASSPAGEGGQETQYF. DNA of the CDR3: TGTGCTAGCAGCCCCGCGGGTGAGGGGGGCCAAGAGACCCAGTACTTC.

The rearrangement uses TRBV4-1 and TRBJ1-5, with a tentative D call TRBD1 (5 bases). The ends were cut back, 3 bases at V and 4 bases at J, with 13 bases in the middle. The germline gives CDR1 MGHRA, CDR2 YSYEKL. This CDR3 region has 15 residues. The CDR3, as DNA: TGCGCCAGCAGCCATACAGGTCCGCGGAATCAGCCCCAGCATTTT. Translating gives CASSHTGPRNQPQHF.

The chain has TRBV5-1 and TRBJ2-7; 7 bases agree with TRBD1. CDR3 size: 16 residues. Germline loops: CDR1 SGHRS, CDR2 YFSETQ. Trimming cost V 0 bases and J 2 bases; bases outside gene matches: 8. Here the CDR3 reads CASSLAGQGVTYEQYF. The CDR3 DNA follows: TGCGCCAGCAGCTTGGCCGGTCAGGGGGTTACCTACGAGCAGTACTTC.

This clonotype was observed a few times. V is TRBV20-1 and J is TRBJ2-5, with 7 bases matching TRBD1. TRBJ2-7 explains the end of the DNA better; the J call may be wrong. Germline V lookup: CDR1 DFQATT, CDR2 SNEGSKA (reference sequence). The CDR3 extends over 13 amino acids. The CDR3 region is CSVGAGGSYEQYF. For the CDR3, the DNA is TGCAGTGTCGGGGCAGGGGGCTCCTACGAGCAGTACTTC.

The chain has TRBV10-3 and TRBJ2-1; D unclear. Germline V gene data show CDR1 as ENHRY and CDR2 as SYGVKD. There are 13 residues in the CDR3. The V gene lost 6 bases and the J gene lost 2 bases, with 8 bases spanning the gap. The CDR3: CAISVEAYNEQFF. CDR3 DNA: TGTGCCATCAGCGTAGAAGCCTACAATGAGCAGTTCTTC.

J is TRBJ2-5 and V is TRBV5-6; D possibly corresponds to TRBD2 (6 bases). Trimming removed 0 bases from V and 1 base from J, with 13 bases in between. The CDR3 runs to 16 residues. The germline gives CDR1 SGHDT, CDR2 YYEEEE. CDR3: CASSLVQGGSQETQYF. The DNA for the CDR3 is TGTGCCAGCAGCTTGGTCCAGGGAGGCTCCCAAGAGACCCAGTACTTC.

This chain uses TRBV12-3 or TRBV12-4 with TRBJ2-3; maybe TRBD1 (6 bases). The DNA end lines up better with TRBJ1-5; the J call may be wrong. CDR3 length: 17 amino acids. The CDR3 region has the DNA TGTGCCAGCAGTCTCGGGACTAGCGGGGGTTGGACAGATACGCAGCATTTT. Amino acids: CASSLGTSGGWTDTQHF.

The gene calls are TRBV3-1 and TRBJ2-6, with TRBD1 as a possible D gene (5 bases). Trimming cost V 0 bases and J 3 bases, with 6 bases left between them. This CDR3 region has 15 residues. Germline V gene lookup returns CDR1 LGHDT and CDR2 YNNKEL (reference sequence). The CDR3 loop reads CASSQDQGGANVLTF. CDR3 DNA: TGTGCCAGCAGCCAAGATCAGGGTGGGGCCAACGTCCTGACTTTC.

The sample holds a few counts of this clonotype. This chain uses TRBV27 with TRBJ2-3; weak D call: TRBD2 (7 bases). The CDR3 runs 17 residues. CDR1 and CDR2 from the germline V gene are MNHEY and SMNVEV (reference sequence). Between the trimmed V and J ends, which lost 5 bases and 3 bases, there was a span of 21 bases. In DNA form, the CDR3 reads TGTGCCAGCAGTGACTTACTCCGGGGGGCCGGTACAGATACGCAGTATTTT. This encodes CASSDLLRGAGTDTQYF.

The chain combines TRBV3-1 with TRBJ2-5, with 7 positions matching TRBD1. Losses at the gene ends were 3 bases for V and 5 bases for J; bases not matched to a gene: 9. This CDR3 contains 15 residues. Germline V lookup: CDR1 LGHDT, CDR2 YNNKEL (reference sequence). The CDR3 sequence is CASSQSRGTRETQYF. CDR3 in DNA: TGTGCCAGCAGCCAGTCCAGGGGGACCAGGGAGACCCAGTACTTC.

J is TRBJ2-5 and V is TRBV29-1, with TRBD2 matching 13 bases. The DNA end is a closer match to TRBJ2-1, so the J assignment may be wrong. The CDR3 spans 15 residues. Germline values: CDR1 SQVTM, CDR2 ANQGSEA. CDR3 DNA sequence: TGCAGCGCAAGAAAAGGGACTAGCGGGGATGGTGAGCAGTTCTTC. The encoded protein is CSARKGTSGDGEQFF.

The genes are TRBV6-2 or TRBV6-3 and TRBJ2-7, with TRBD2 matching 13 bases. This CDR3 spans 19 amino acids. Germline CDR1 and CDR2: MNHEY and SVGEGT. V shed 0 bases and J 6 bases; nucleotides not matched to a gene: 14. CDR3 residues: CASSYSELAGGPWGIEQYF. CDR3 DNA sequence: TGTGCCAGCAGTTACTCGGAACTAGCGGGGGGGCCTTGGGGGATCGAGCAGTACTTC.

The sample holds a few counts of this clonotype. The rearrangement links TRBV21-1 to TRBJ2-4; no check of the table's D call, TRBD2, against the DNA was made. TRBV21-1 represents a pseudogene. This CDR3 is 18 amino acids long. Here the CDR3 reads CASSKGASGGLAKNIQYF. The CDR3 DNA sequence: TGTGCCAGCAGCAAAGGGGCTAGCGGGGGGCTGGCCAAAAACATTCAGTACTTC.

This clonotype was seen only once. This chain connects TRBV4-2 to TRBJ2-4; D is undetermined. This CDR3 contains 16 residues. Trimming took 2 bases from V and 0 from J, leaving 11 bases between them. Germline loops: CDR1 LGHNA, CDR2 YNFKEQ. In DNA, the CDR3 is TGTGCCAGCAGCCAATTGACGGCGGCAGCCAAAAACATTCAGTACTTC. This encodes CASSQLTAAAKNIQYF.

The J gene is TRBJ2-5, the V gene TRBV20-1, with TRBD1 identical over 7 bases. V was pared by 3 bases and J by 4 bases, with 23 bases of the junction left unmatched. The CDR3 consists of 19 residues. Germline values: CDR1 DFQATT, CDR2 SNEGSKA (reference sequence). CDR3 in DNA: TGCAGTGCTAGGAAGAGTATAGGGGGCGATTTTGTTTCGGGAGAGACCCAGTACTTC. Translation: CSARKSIGGDFVSGETQYF.

The table lists this clonotype with a few counts. The rearrangement joins TRBV4-2 to TRBJ2-7, with no clear D. CDR1 is LGHNA and CDR2 is YNFKEQ in the germline V gene. Trimming shortened V by 4 bases and J by 0 bases, and 13 bases separated the two germline ends. This CDR3 has 15 residues. The CDR3 reads CASSPRVVSSYEQYF. The CDR3 nucleotides are TGTGCCAGCAGCCCTAGAGTCGTGAGCTCCTACGAGCAGTACTTC.

This clonotype was recorded a few times. V and J are TRBV5-1 and TRBJ2-5, with D uncertain. This CDR3 has 14 amino acids. Germline CDR1 reads SGHRS; CDR2 reads YFSETQ. V dropped 0 bases and J dropped 5 bases, with 11 bases sitting between them. The CDR3: CASSLGLVKETQYF. For the CDR3, the DNA is TGCGCCAGCAGCTTGGGGTTAGTGAAGGAGACCCAGTACTTC.

This clonotype was detected a few times. The chain is built from TRBV4-1 and TRBJ1-4, with no clear D. The CDR3 runs 18 residues. The V end was cut by 2 bases, the J end by 0 bases, with 16 bases between. Germline assignment: CDR1 MGHRA and CDR2 YSYEKL. DNA of the CDR3: TGCGCCAGCAGCCAAAGATCGCGCCGAGGGTCAACTAATGAAAAACTGTTTTTT. This sequence encodes CASSQRSRRGSTNEKLFF.

The rearrangement links TRBV12-3 or TRBV12-4 to TRBJ2-3; D gene uncertain. The V end was cut by 3 bases, the J end by 1 base, with 11 bases between. This CDR3 contains 15 residues. In DNA, the CDR3 is TGTGCCAGCAGTTTCGGAGTAGCTCGCACAGATACGCAGTATTTT. Protein: CASSFGVARTDTQYF.

This clonotype was seen only a few times. The rearrangement joins TRBV9 to TRBJ2-5, with a tentative D call TRBD2 (5 bases). The J call may be wrong; the DNA end is better matched by TRBJ2-1. The CDR3 runs 13 residues. Germline CDR1 is SGDLS and CDR2 is YYNGEE. The CDR3 nucleotides read TGTGCCAGCAGTGACGAGGGTTACAATGAGCAGTTCTTC. Translated: CASSDEGYNEQFF.

The chain couples TRBV6-6 to TRBJ1-5; the D is unclear. Germline V gene data show CDR1 as MNHNY and CDR2 as SVGAGI (reference sequence). Trimming pared 5 bases from V and 2 bases from J, leaving 10 bases between. The CDR3 is 14 residues long. The CDR3 reads CASSLQPGNQPQHF. The CDR3 nucleotides read TGTGCCAGCAGTCTCCAGCCGGGCAATCAGCCCCAGCATTTT.

The rearrangement joins TRBV3-1 to TRBJ2-5; unclear D gene. Trimming cost V 2 bases and J 0 bases, with 4 bases left between them. From germline, CDR1 is LGHDT and CDR2 YNNKEL (reference sequence). The CDR3 totals 13 residues. The CDR3 region is CASSQLDQETQYF. Here the CDR3 DNA reads TGTGCCAGCAGCCAATTAGACCAAGAGACCCAGTACTTC.